The 28 T cell receptor beta chains reported below all come from one sample, sequenced in a study of shared T cell receptors in the human thymus. Assay used: immunoSEQ multiplex PCR; TCRdb lists only in-frame clones, some missing. Of 650,000 to 950,000 clones in the sample, 70% to 90% are singletons; the top ten hold roughly 0.01%. These same data were also listed under a study on human thymus T cells.

The sequenced sample consisted of thymocytes. The source of these receptors is a girl under three years old with a congenital heart defect.

The rearrangement uses TRBV28 and TRBJ1-1; TRBD1 agrees at 8 bases. The CDR3 contains 17 residues. The V gene end was trimmed by 7 bases and the J gene end by 4 bases; junction bases not matched to a gene: 17. Germline CDR1 MDHEN, CDR2 SYDVKM. CDR3 loop: CASTPRARQGRATEAFF. Written as DNA, the CDR3 is TGTGCCAGCACCCCAAGAGCACGACAGGGGAGAGCCACTGAAGCTTTCTTT. The full variable domain, completed using reference TRBV28 and TRBJ1-1, is DVKVTQSSRYLVKRTGEKVFLECVQDMDHENMFWYRQDPGLGLRLIYFSYDVKMKEKGDIPEGYSVSREKKERFSLILESASTNQTSMYLCASTPRARQGRATEAFFGQGTRLTVV.

The chain links TRBV7-2 to TRBJ1-2, with D unresolved. The V and J ends lost 3 bases and 6 bases respectively, with 8 bases between them. Germline V gene data show CDR1 as SGHTA and CDR2 as FQGNSA. This CDR3 is built from 12 residues. The CDR3 here is CASSFSGNGYTF. CDR3 sequence (DNA): TGTGCCAGCAGCTTTTCGGGGAATGGCTACACCTTC.

The gene calls are TRBV27 and TRBJ1-2; 7 nucleotides align to TRBD1. The V gene end was trimmed by 10 bases and the J gene end by 2 bases; junction bases not matched to a gene: 4. The CDR3 has 12 amino acids. Germline V lookup: CDR1 MNHEY, CDR2 SMNVEV (reference sequence). Here the CDR3 reads CANDRDNYGYTF. The CDR3 DNA reads TGTGCCAACGACAGGGACAACTATGGCTACACCTTC.

The chain links TRBV7-2 to TRBJ1-1; D not resolved. V gave up 1 base and J gave up 4 bases, with 10 bases separating them. Looked up from germline, CDR1 is SGHTA and CDR2 is FQGNSA. The CDR3 length is 14 residues. As DNA, the CDR3 is TGTGCCAGCAGCTTAGAAGACATACCCACTGAAGCTTTCTTT. Protein: CASSLEDIPTEAFF.

The DNA of the CDR3 is TGTGCCAGCAGCCCTTTCGGGGGGACCAAACTGTTTTTT. Its translation: CASSPFGGTKLFF. The rearrangement uses TRBV27 and TRBJ1-4; TRBD1 might be the D (5 bases). CDR1 is MNHEY, CDR2 SMNVEV, per germline (reference sequence). This CDR3 is built from 13 residues. The V end lost 6 bases, the J end lost 11 bases, and 16 bases lay between the germline ends.

This clone has more than one count but fewer than ten. The genes are TRBV9 and TRBJ1-1; a weak D match, TRBD1 (6 bases). This CDR3 comprises 15 residues. Per the germline V gene, CDR1 is SGDLS and CDR2 is YYNGEE. V was cut by 0 bases and J by 5 bases, with 14 bases left in between. Here the CDR3 reads CASSVVAGEGTEAFF. In DNA form, the CDR3 reads TGTGCCAGCAGCGTAGTGGCAGGGGAGGGTACTGAAGCTTTCTTT. Full variable domain (rest looked up from reference TRBV9 and TRBJ1-1): DSGVTQTPKHLITATGQRVTLRCSPRSGDLSVYWYQQSLDQGLQFLIQYYNGEERAKGNILERFSAQQFPDLHSELNLSSLELGDSALYFCASSVVAGEGTEAFFGQGTRLTVV.

The gene calls are TRBV11-2 and TRBJ2-2; D possibly corresponds to TRBD1 (7 bases). The CDR3 contains 18 residues. The V end lost 5 bases, the J end lost 0 bases, and 19 bases lay between the germline ends. Germline values: CDR1 SGHAT, CDR2 FQNNGV. CDR3 in DNA: TGTGCCAGCAGCATATTTGCGGCGGGGACAGCGAACACCGGGGAGCTGTTTTTT. It codes for CASSIFAAGTANTGELFF.

The chain links TRBV7-2 to TRBJ1-6; 7 bases fit TRBD1. V lost 5 bases and J lost 5; bases outside the gene matches: 12. Germline CDR1 SGHTA, CDR2 FQGNSA. The CDR3 sequence is 17 residues long. The CDR3 DNA reads as TGTGCCAGCAGCCCCAATCCCGACAGGGCGCATAATTCACCCCTCCACTTT. As protein: CASSPNPDRAHNSPLHF.

This chain connects TRBV7-2 to TRBJ1-1; 8 bases match TRBD1. Trimming cost V 5 bases and J 5 bases; bases outside gene matches: 7. CDR3 size: 14 residues. Germline CDR1 is SGHTA and CDR2 is FQGNSA. CDR3 in DNA: TGTGCCAGCAGCAACGACAGGGGTGGGACTGAAGCTTTCTTT. It translates to CASSNDRGGTEAFF.

The V call is TRBV7-9, the J call TRBJ2-3; unclear D gene. Looked up from germline, CDR1 is SEHNR and CDR2 is FQNEAQ (reference sequence). The V gene lost 5 bases and the J gene lost 4 bases, with 10 bases spanning the gap. The CDR3 is 13 amino acids. Written as DNA, the CDR3 is TGTGCCAGCAGCCCCGTCTCCCCAGATACGCAGTATTTT. It codes for CASSPVSPDTQYF.

The chain combines TRBV25-1 with TRBJ2-2; 8 bases are a match to TRBD1. Looked up from germline, CDR1 is MGHDK and CDR2 is SYGVNS. There are 15 residues in the CDR3. Losses at the gene ends were 4 bases for V and 5 bases for J; bases not matched to a gene: 6. The CDR3 sequence is CASSVRDRTTGELFF. CDR3 sequence (DNA): TGTGCCAGCAGTGTCCGGGACAGGACGACCGGGGAGCTGTTTTTT. The variable domain in full, completed from reference TRBV25-1 and TRBJ2-2, reads EADIYQTPRYLVIGTGKKITLECSQTMGHDKMYWYQQDPGMELHLIHYSYGVNSTEKGDLSSESTVSRIRTEHFPLTLESARPSHTSQYLCASSVRDRTTGELFFGEGSRLTVL.

V gene TRBV28 combines with J gene TRBJ1-1, with D possibly TRBD1 on 6 matching bases. Germline assignment: CDR1 MDHEN and CDR2 SYDVKM. Trimming cost V 0 bases and J 0 bases, with 14 bases left between them. The CDR3 covers 17 residues. The DNA of the CDR3 is TGTGCCAGCAGTTTATGCGGGTCCTGGACAGTGAACACTGAAGCTTTCTTT. Translated, it gives CASSLCGSWTVNTEAFF.

This chain links TRBV12-5 with TRBJ1-5; maybe TRBD1 (6 bases). The germline V gene has CDR1 LGHNT and CDR2 FRNRAP. Between the trimmed V and J ends, which lost 5 bases and 6 bases, there was a span of 20 bases. This CDR3 region has 16 residues. CDR3 in amino acids: CASGPSLGGGAQPQHF. CDR3 coding DNA: TGTGCTAGTGGTCCGTCTTTAGGGGGTGGGGCTCAGCCCCAGCATTTT.

The gene calls are TRBV6-4 and TRBJ1-1; TRBD1 agrees at 8 bases. Per the germline V gene, CDR1 is MRHNA and CDR2 is SNTAGT. The CDR3 is 11 amino acids. With 7 bases clipped from V and 8 bases from J, the junction kept 3 bases outside the gene matches. CDR3 loop: CASTQGAEAFF. The CDR3 nucleotides are TGTGCCAGCACCCAGGGGGCGGAAGCTTTCTTT.

V is TRBV7-2 and J is TRBJ1-2; 8 bases agree with TRBD1. Germline loops: CDR1 SGHTA, CDR2 FQGNSA. There are 15 residues in the CDR3. V shed 7 bases and J 7 bases; nucleotides not matched to a gene: 14. Written as DNA, the CDR3 is TGTGCCAGCAACCCCCCGACAGGGGAGGAACTTGGCTACACCTTC. Encoded protein: CASNPPTGEELGYTF.

This rearrangement joins TRBV5-5 to TRBJ2-1, with a weak D call TRBD2 (5 bases). Between the trimmed V and J ends, which lost 4 bases and 6 bases, there was a span of 11 bases. CDR1 and CDR2 from the germline V gene are SGHKS and YYEKEE (reference sequence). This CDR3 spans 13 amino acids. The CDR3 DNA is TGTGCCAGCAGCCCAAAGAGGGCCAATGAGCAGTTCTTC. This sequence encodes CASSPKRANEQFF.

The rearrangement joins TRBV6-6 to TRBJ1-2, with TRBD1 as a possible D gene (5 bases). The CDR3 spans 14 residues. Germline values: CDR1 MNHNY, CDR2 SVGAGI (reference sequence). Trimming took off 2 bases at V and 1 base at J, with 8 bases between the two ends. CDR3 coding DNA: TGTGCCAGCAGTTACCATGACAGTAACTATGGCTACACCTTC. Protein product: CASSYHDSNYGYTF.

This chain links TRBV9 with TRBJ2-2; weak D call: TRBD2 (7 bases). The CDR3 extends over 16 amino acids. Per the germline V gene, CDR1 is SGDLS and CDR2 is YYNGEE. V was trimmed by 4 bases and J by 3 bases, leaving 16 bases between them. The CDR3 DNA follows: TGTGCCAGCAGCCTGGCGGCGGGGGCCTACACCGGGGAGCTGTTTTTT. It yields the protein CASSLAAGAYTGELFF.

V gene TRBV4-1 combines with J gene TRBJ1-1, with 9 bases identical to TRBD1. This CDR3 contains 16 residues. Losses at the gene ends were 1 base for V and 5 bases for J; bases not matched to a gene: 8. Per the germline V gene, CDR1 is MGHRA and CDR2 is YSYEKL. The CDR3 DNA is TGCGCCAGCAGCCAAGGGGACAGGGCGGGTTGGACTGAAGCTTTCTTT. Translating gives CASSQGDRAGWTEAFF.

This sequence joins TRBV2 and TRBJ1-1, with D unresolved. The CDR3 is 19 residues long. From germline, CDR1 is SNHLY and CDR2 FYNNEI. Trimming removed 0 bases at V and 1 base at J, with 21 bases between. The chain's CDR3 is CASSEASEGQATENTEAFF. CDR3 sequence (DNA): TGTGCCAGCAGTGAAGCATCCGAAGGCCAGGCAACTGAGAACACTGAAGCTTTCTTT.

The CDR3 sequence is CASIDPQTSEKQYF. CDR3 sequence (DNA): TGTGCCAGCATCGACCCCCAGACTAGTGAAAAGCAGTACTTC. The J gene is TRBJ2-7, the V gene TRBV7-2, with a weak D call TRBD2 (6 bases). V gave up 7 bases and J gave up 8 bases, with 21 bases separating them. CDR1 and CDR2 from the germline V gene are SGHTA and FQGNSA. The CDR3 is 14 residues long.

This clone was observed a handful of times. CDR3 nucleotides: TGTGCCAGTAGTATAGGGCAGGGGGCCAATCAGCCCCAGCATTTT. Residues: CASSIGQGANQPQHF. The chain is built from TRBV19 and TRBJ1-5; 8 bases fit TRBD1. Germline CDR1 reads LNHDA; CDR2 reads SQIVND (reference sequence). There are 15 residues in the CDR3. V lost 1 base to trimming and J lost 3 bases; unmatched junction nucleotides: 2.

The chain has TRBV29-1 and TRBJ2-1; D not certain. The CDR3 consists of 15 residues. Germline V gives CDR1 SQVTM, CDR2 ANQGSEA. V lost 5 bases and J 5 bases, leaving 19 bases between the germline ends. CDR3 amino acids: CSVFPARRINNEQFF. The CDR3 region has the DNA TGCAGCGTTTTTCCAGCGCGGAGAATAAACAATGAGCAGTTCTTC.

The chain joins TRBV7-9 to TRBJ2-3, with TRBD2 matching over 9 bases. The V and J ends lost 3 bases and 6 bases, in that order; junction bases with no gene match: 10. This CDR3 comprises 16 residues. The germline V gene encodes CDR1 SEHNR and CDR2 FQNEAQ (reference sequence). The CDR3 loop is CASSFDFERGEDTQYF. Written as DNA, the CDR3 is TGTGCCAGCAGCTTCGACTTCGAGCGGGGGGAGGATACGCAGTATTTT. Variable domain in full (rest from reference TRBV7-9 and TRBJ2-3): DTGVSQNPRHKITKRGQNVTFRCDPISEHNRLYWYRQTLGQGPEFLTYFQNEAQLEKSRLLSDRFSAERPKGSFSTLEIQRTEQGDSAMYLCASSFDFERGEDTQYFGPGTRLTVL.

This clone was counted once. The chain couples TRBV27 to TRBJ1-5, with 8 bases lining up with TRBD1. CDR3 size: 19 residues. V was clipped by 1 base and J by 3 bases; unmatched bases: 14. Germline V gene data show CDR1 as MNHEY and CDR2 as SMNVEV (reference sequence). CDR3 protein: CASSLLAGTGMGANQPQHF. The CDR3, as DNA: TGTGCCAGCAGTTTATTAGCCGGGACAGGAATGGGGGCCAATCAGCCCCAGCATTTT.

The chain combines TRBV7-9 with TRBJ1-2; 7 bases are a match to TRBD1. Germline V gene sequence: CDR1 SEHNR, CDR2 FQNEAQ (reference sequence). The J segment lost 2 bases and the V segment lost 5 bases, leaving 8 bases of the junction unmatched. This CDR3 is built from 15 residues. CDR3 in DNA: TGTGCCAGCAGCCCCAGGGGGAGTTGGAACTATGGCTACACCTTC. The encoded protein is CASSPRGSWNYGYTF. The complete variable domain, with remaining parts taken from reference TRBV7-9 and TRBJ1-2, reads DTGVSQNPRHKITKRGQNVTFRCDPISEHNRLYWYRQTLGQGPEFLTYFQNEAQLEKSRLLSDRFSAERPKGSFSTLEIQRTEQGDSAMYLCASSPRGSWNYGYTFGSGTRLTVV.

The J gene is TRBJ1-1, the V gene TRBV7-8; TRBD1 might be the D (6 bases). Trimming stripped 5 bases from V and 2 bases from J, with 24 bases between. CDR1 and CDR2 (germline): SGHVS, FQNEAQ. The CDR3 is made up of 18 amino acids. The CDR3: CASSRRLNPQGVNTEAFF. CDR3 nucleotide sequence: TGTGCCAGCAGCCGACGTCTGAATCCACAGGGTGTTAACACTGAAGCTTTCTTT.

The chain links TRBV6-1 to TRBJ2-5; D unresolved. The J call may be wrong; the DNA end is better matched by TRBJ2-7. Germline assignment: CDR1 MNHNS and CDR2 SASEGT. The length of the CDR3 is 12 residues. The CDR3 bases are TGTGCCAGCAGTGAACTAGCCTACGAGCAGTACTTC. It translates to CASSELAYEQYF.